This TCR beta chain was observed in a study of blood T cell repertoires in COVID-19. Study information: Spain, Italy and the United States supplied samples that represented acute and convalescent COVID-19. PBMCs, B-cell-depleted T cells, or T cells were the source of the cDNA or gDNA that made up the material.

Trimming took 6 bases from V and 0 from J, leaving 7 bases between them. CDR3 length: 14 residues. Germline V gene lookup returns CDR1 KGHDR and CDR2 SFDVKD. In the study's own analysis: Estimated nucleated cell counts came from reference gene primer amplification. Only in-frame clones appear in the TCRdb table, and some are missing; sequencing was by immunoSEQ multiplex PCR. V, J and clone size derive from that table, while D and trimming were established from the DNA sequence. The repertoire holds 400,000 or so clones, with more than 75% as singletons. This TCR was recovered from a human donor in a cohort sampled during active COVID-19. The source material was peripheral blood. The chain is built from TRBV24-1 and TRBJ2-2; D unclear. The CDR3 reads CATSPTTNTGELFF. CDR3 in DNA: TGTGCCACCAGTCCGACAACGAACACCGGGGAGCTGTTTTTT.